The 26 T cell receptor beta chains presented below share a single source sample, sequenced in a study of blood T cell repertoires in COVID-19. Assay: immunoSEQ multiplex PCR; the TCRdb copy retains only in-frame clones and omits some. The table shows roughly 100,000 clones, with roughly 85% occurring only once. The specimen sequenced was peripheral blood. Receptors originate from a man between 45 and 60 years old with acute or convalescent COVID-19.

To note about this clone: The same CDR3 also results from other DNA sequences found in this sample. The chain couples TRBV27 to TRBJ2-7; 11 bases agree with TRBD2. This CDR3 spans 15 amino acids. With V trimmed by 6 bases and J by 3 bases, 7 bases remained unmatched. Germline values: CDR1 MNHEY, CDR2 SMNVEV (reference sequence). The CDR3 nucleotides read TGTGCCAGCAGCTCCAGACTAGCGGGGCTCTACGAGCAGTACTTC. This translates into CASSSRLAGLYEQYF.

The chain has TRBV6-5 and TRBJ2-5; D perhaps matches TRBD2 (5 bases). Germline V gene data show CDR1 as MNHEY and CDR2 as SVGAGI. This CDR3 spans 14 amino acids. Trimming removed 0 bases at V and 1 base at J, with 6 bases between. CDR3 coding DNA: TGTGCCAGCAGTTACTCGCTAGCCCAAGAGACCCAGTACTTC. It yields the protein CASSYSLAQETQYF.

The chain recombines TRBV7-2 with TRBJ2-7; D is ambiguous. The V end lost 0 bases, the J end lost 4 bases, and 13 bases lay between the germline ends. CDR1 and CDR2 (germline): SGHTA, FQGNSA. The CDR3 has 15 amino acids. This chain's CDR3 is CASSLAPGYLYEQYF. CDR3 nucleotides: TGTGCCAGCAGCTTAGCTCCGGGTTACTTATACGAGCAGTACTTC.

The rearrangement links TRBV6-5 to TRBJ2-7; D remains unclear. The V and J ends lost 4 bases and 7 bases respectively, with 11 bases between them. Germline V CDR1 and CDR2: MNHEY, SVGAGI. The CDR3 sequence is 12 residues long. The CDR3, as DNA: TGTGCCAGCAGTTCCTTGACAAGTGAGCAGTACTTC. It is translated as CASSSLTSEQYF.

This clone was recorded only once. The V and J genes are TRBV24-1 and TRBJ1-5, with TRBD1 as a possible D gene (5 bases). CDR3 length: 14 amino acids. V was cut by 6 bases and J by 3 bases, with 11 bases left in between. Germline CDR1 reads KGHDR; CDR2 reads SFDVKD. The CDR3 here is CATSSGIVNQPQHF. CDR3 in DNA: TGTGCCACCAGTTCAGGGATTGTCAATCAGCCCCAGCATTTT.

This chain's CDR3 is CASSSFYEQYF. Here the CDR3 DNA reads TGTGCCAGCAGTTCCTTCTACGAGCAGTACTTC. The rearrangement uses TRBV27 and TRBJ2-7; no firm D call. Trimming removed 4 bases from V and 3 bases from J, with 4 bases in between. The germline CDR1 and CDR2 sequences are MNHEY and SMNVEV (reference sequence). The CDR3 covers 11 residues.

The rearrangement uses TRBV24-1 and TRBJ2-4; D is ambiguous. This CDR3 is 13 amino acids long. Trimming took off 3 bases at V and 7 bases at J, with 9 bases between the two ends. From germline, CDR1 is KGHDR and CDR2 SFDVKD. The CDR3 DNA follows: TGTGCCACCAGTGATCTTGACGGGAACATTCAGTACTTC. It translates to CATSDLDGNIQYF.

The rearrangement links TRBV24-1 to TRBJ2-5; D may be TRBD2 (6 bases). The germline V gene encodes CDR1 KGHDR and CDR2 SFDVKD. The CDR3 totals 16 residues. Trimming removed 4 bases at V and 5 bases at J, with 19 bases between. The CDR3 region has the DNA TGTGCCACCAGTGACTCTAGACTAGTTAGTTGGGAGACCCAGTACTTC. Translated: CATSDSRLVSWETQYF.

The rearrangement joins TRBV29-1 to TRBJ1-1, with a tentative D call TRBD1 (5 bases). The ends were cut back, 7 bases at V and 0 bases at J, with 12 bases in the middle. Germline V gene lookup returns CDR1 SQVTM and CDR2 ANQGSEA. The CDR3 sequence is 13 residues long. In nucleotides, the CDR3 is TGCAGCGGACTCGGGGGTCTGAACACTGAAGCTTTCTTT. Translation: CSGLGGLNTEAFF.

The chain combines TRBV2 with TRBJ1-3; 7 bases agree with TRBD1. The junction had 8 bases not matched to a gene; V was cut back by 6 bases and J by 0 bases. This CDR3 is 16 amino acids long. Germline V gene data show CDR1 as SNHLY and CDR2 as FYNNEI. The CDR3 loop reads CASRTGTANSGNTIYF. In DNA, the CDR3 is TGTGCCAGCAGGACCGGGACAGCTAACTCTGGAAACACCATATATTTT.

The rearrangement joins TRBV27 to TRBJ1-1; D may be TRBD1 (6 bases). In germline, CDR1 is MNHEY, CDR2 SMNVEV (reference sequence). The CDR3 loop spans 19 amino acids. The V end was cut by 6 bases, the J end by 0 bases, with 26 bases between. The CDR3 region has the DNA TGTGCCAGCAGAGGCACGGGGGGAGGACAGTATAACATGAACACTGAAGCTTTCTTT. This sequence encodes CASRGTGGGQYNMNTEAFF.

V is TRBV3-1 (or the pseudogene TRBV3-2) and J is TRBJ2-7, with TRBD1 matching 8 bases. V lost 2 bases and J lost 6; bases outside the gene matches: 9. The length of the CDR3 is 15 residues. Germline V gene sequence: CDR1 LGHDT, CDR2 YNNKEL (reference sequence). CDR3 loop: CASSQPVKTGVEQYF. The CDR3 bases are TGTGCCAGCAGCCAACCCGTAAAGACAGGGGTCGAGCAGTACTTC.

The CDR3 region is CASSPQAIHNSPLHF. The CDR3 DNA is TGTGCCAGCAGCCCACAGGCCATCCATAATTCACCCCTCCACTTT. The rearrangement links TRBV9 to TRBJ1-6; D is perhaps TRBD1 (5 bases). CDR1 and CDR2 (germline): SGDLS, YYNGEE. There are 15 residues in the CDR3. The V and J ends lost 4 bases and 5 bases respectively, with 13 bases between them.

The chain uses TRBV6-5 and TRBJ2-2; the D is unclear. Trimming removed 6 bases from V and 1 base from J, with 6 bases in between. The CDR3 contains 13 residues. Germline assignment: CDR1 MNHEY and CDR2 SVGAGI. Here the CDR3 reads CASRSGNTGELFF. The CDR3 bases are TGTGCCAGCAGGTCCGGGAACACCGGGGAGCTGTTTTTT.

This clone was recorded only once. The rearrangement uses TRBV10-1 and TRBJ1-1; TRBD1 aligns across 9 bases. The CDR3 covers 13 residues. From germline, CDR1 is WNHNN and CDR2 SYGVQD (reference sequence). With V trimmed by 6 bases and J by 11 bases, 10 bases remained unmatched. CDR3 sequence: CASRRDREGDAFF. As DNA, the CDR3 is TGCGCCAGCAGGAGGGACAGGGAAGGGGACGCTTTCTTT.

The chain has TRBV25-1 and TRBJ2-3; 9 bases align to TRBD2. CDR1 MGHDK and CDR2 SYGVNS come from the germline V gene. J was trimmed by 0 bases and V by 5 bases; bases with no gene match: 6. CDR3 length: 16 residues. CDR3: CASSKVAGASTDTQYF. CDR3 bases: TGTGCCAGCAGTAAAGTAGCGGGGGCTAGCACAGATACGCAGTATTTT.

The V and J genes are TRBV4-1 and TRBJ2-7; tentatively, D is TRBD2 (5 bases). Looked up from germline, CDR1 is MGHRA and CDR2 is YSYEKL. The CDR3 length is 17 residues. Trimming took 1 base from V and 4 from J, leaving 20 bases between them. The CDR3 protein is CASSQAGSGVGPYEQYF. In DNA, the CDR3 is TGCGCCAGCAGCCAAGCTGGGTCCGGGGTGGGTCCATACGAGCAGTACTTC.

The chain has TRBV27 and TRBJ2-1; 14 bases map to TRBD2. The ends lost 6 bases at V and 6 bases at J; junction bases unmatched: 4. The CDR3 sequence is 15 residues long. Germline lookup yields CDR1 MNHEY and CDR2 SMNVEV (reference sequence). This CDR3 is CASSQTSGRVNEQFF. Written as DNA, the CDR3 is TGTGCCAGCAGCCAGACTAGCGGGAGGGTCAATGAGCAGTTCTTC.

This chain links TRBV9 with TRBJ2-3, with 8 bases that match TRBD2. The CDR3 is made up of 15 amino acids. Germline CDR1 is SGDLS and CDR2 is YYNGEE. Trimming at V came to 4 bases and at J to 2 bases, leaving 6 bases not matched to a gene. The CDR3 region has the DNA TGTGCCAGCAGCAGAAGCGGGGGCTACACAGATACGCAGTATTTT. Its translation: CASSRSGGYTDTQYF.

As DNA, the CDR3 is TGCGCCAGCACCCTGGGGCTAGCGTACGAGCAGTACTTC. Its protein is CASTLGLAYEQYF. The chain links TRBV10-2 to TRBJ2-7, with D possibly TRBD2 on 6 matching bases. Germline V gene lookup returns CDR1 WSHSY and CDR2 SAAADI. The CDR3 covers 13 residues. The V end was cut by 7 bases, the J end by 4 bases, with 14 bases between.

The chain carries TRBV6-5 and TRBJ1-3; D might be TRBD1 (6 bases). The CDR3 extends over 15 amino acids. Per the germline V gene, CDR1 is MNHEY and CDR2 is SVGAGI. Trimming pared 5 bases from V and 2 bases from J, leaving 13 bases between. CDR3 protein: CASSRTGSAGNTIYF. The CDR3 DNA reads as TGTGCCAGCAGTCGTACAGGGTCTGCTGGAAACACCATATATTTT.

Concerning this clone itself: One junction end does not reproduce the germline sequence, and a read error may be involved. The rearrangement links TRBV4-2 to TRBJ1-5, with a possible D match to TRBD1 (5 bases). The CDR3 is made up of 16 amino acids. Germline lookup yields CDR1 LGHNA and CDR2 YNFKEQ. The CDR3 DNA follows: TGTGCCGGCAGCCAAGGGCGCTCGGGAGGGGCGAAGCCCCAGCATTTT. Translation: CAGSQGRSGGAKPQHF.

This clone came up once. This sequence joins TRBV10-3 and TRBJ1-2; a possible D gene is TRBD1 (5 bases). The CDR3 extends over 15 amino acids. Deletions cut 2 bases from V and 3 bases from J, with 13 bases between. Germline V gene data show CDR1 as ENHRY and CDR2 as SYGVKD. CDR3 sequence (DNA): TGTGCCATCAGTGAGAGAACTGACAGCTACTATGGCTACACCTTC. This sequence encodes CAISERTDSYYGYTF.

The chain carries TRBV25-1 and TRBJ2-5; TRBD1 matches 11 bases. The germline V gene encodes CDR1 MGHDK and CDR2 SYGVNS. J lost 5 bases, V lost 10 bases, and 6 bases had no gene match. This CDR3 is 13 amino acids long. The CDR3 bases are TGTGCCACGGGACAGGGGGATTCGGAGACCCAGTACTTC. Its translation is CATGQGDSETQYF.

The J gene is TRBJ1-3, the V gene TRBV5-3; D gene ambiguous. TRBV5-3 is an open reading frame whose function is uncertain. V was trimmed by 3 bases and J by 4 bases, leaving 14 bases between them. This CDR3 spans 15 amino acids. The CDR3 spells CARSSNTRMGNTIYF. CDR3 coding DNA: TGTGCCAGAAGCTCGAACACCCGCATGGGAAACACCATATATTTT.

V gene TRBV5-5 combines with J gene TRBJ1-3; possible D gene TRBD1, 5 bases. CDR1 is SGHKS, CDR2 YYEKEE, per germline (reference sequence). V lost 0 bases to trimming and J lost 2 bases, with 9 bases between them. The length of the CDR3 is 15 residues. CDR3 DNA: TGTGCCAGCAGCTTGGAGACAGCCACTGGAAACACCATATATTTT. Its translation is CASSLETATGNTIYF.